The present T cell receptor (beta chain) was sequenced within a study of blood T cell repertoires in COVID-19. Study-level information: Samples representing acute and convalescent COVID-19 were sourced from the United States, Italy and Spain. In each case, the material was cDNA or gDNA derived from T cells, B-cell-depleted T cells, or PBMCs.

Original handling: The authors estimated nucleated cell counts from reference gene primer amplification. The protocol was immunoSEQ multiplex PCR, while the TCRdb copy is restricted to in-frame clones and leaves out a portion. V, J and clone size were drawn from that table, and D and trimming were deduced from the DNA. The data show fewer than 85,000 clones, more than 65% seen once. Sample: peripheral blood. The receptor comes from a woman older than 75 with active or convalescent COVID-19.

CDR3 in amino acids: CASSAMNTEAFF. Here the CDR3 DNA reads TGTGCCAGCAGTGCGATGAACACTGAAGCTTTCTTT. The chain recombines TRBV28 with TRBJ1-1; D not resolved. CDR1 MDHEN and CDR2 SYDVKM come from the germline V gene. The germline V and J ends were trimmed by 5 bases and 0 bases, with 4 bases remaining between them. The CDR3 runs to 12 residues. The variable domain in full, with the rest retrieved from reference TRBV28 and TRBJ1-1, is DVKVTQSSRYLVKRTGEKVFLECVQDMDHENMFWYRQDPGLGLRLIYFSYDVKMKEKGDIPEGYSVSREKKERFSLILESASTNQTSMYLCASSAMNTEAFFGQGTRLTVV.